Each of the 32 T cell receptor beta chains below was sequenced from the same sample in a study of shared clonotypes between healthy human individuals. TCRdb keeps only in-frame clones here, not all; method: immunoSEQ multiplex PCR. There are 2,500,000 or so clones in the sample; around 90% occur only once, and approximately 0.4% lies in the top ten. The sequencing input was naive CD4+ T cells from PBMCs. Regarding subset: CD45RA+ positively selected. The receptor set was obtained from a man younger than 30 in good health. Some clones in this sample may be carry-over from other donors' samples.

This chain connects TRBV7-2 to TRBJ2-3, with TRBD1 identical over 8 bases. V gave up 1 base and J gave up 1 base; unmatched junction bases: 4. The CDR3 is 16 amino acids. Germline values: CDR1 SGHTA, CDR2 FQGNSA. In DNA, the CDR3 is TGTGCCAGCAGCTTAGGGCCGGGACAGGGCACAGATACGCAGTATTTT. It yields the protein CASSLGPGQGTDTQYF.

The CDR3 spells CASSQDSLAGVNTGELFF. The CDR3 DNA reads TGTGCCAGCAGCCAAGACTCCCTAGCGGGAGTGAACACCGGGGAGCTGTTTTTT. The chain combines TRBV4-2 with TRBJ2-2, with 10 bases fitting TRBD2. The V and J ends lost 0 bases and 1 base, in that order; junction bases with no gene match: 5. CDR3 length: 18 amino acids. Germline CDR1 reads LGHNA; CDR2 reads YNFKEQ.

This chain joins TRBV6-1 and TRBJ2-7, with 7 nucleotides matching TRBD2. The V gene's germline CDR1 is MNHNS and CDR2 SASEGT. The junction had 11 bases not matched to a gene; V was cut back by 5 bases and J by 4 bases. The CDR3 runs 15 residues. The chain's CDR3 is CASSPSGRASYEQYF. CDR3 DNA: TGTGCCAGCAGTCCGAGTGGGAGGGCTTCGTACGAGCAGTACTTC.

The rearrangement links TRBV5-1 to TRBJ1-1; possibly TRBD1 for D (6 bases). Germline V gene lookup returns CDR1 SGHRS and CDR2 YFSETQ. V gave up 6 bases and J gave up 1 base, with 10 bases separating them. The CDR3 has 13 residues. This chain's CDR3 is CASTGGQNTEAFF. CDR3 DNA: TGCGCCAGCACGGGGGGACAGAACACTGAAGCTTTCTTT.

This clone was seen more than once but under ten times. The DNA for the CDR3 is TGTGCCAGTAGTATTCGGGAACCTAACTATGGCTACACCTTC. Residues: CASSIREPNYGYTF. This chain links TRBV19 with TRBJ1-2; no clear D. Between the trimmed V and J ends, which lost 3 bases and 0 bases, there was a span of 8 bases. CDR3 length equals 14 residues. Germline V gene data show CDR1 as LNHDA and CDR2 as SQIVND (reference sequence).

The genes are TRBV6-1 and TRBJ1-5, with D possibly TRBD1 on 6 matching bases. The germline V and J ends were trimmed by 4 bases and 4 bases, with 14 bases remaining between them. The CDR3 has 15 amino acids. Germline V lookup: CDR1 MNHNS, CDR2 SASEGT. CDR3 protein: CASSVRQGQNQPQHF. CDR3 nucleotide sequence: TGTGCCAGCAGTGTTCGCCAGGGGCAAAATCAGCCCCAGCATTTT.

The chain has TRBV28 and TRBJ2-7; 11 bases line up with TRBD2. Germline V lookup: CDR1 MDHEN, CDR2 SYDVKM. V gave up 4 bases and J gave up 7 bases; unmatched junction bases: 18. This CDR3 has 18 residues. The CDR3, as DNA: TGTGCCAGCAGTTCCATCGGGAGGATACTAGCGGGAGCAACTGAGCAGTACTTC. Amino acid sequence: CASSSIGRILAGATEQYF.

Here the CDR3 DNA reads TGCGCCAGCAGCTCGATGGACCGCCGGCGGGATGGCTACACCTTC. It is translated as CASSSMDRRRDGYTF. The chain recombines TRBV5-1 with TRBJ1-2; no clear D gene. Deletions cut 3 bases from V and 6 bases from J, with 18 bases between. This CDR3 spans 15 amino acids. The germline gives CDR1 SGHRS, CDR2 YFSETQ.

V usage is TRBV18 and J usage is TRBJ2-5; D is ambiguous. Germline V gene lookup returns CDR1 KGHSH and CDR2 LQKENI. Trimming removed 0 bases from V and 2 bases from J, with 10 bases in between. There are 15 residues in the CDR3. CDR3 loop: CASSPPSQPQETQYF. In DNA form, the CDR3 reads TGTGCCAGCTCACCACCGTCACAGCCACAAGAGACCCAGTACTTC.

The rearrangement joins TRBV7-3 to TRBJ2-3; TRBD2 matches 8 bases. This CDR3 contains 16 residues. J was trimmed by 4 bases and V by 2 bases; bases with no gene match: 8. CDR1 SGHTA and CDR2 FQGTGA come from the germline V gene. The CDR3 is CASSLLGGRSADTQYF. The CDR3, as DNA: TGTGCCAGCAGCTTATTAGGCGGGAGGAGTGCAGATACGCAGTATTTT.

In DNA, the CDR3 is TGTGCCAGCAGCTTACGGGACGATTATGGCTACACCTTC. Translation gives CASSLRDDYGYTF. The chain couples TRBV5-4 to TRBJ1-2, with a possible D match to TRBD1 (5 bases). The CDR3 runs to 13 residues. Germline V CDR1 and CDR2: SGHNT, YYREEE (reference sequence). Trimming stripped 2 bases from V and 5 bases from J, with 10 bases between.

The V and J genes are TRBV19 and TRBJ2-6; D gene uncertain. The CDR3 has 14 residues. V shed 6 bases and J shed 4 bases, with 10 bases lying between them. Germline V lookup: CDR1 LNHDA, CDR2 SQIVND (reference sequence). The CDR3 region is CASRPFLGANVLTF. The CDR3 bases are TGTGCCAGTAGGCCCTTTCTCGGGGCCAACGTCCTGACTTTC.

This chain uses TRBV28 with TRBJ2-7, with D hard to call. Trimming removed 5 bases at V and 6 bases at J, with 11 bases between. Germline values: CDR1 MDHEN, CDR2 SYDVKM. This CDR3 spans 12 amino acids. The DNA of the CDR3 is TGTGCCAGCAGTCTAAAAGGGCCCGAGCAGTACTTC. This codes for CASSLKGPEQYF.

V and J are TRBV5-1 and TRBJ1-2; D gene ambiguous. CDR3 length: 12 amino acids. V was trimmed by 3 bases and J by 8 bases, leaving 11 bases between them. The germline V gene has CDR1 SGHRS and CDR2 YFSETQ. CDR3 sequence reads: CASSSSGEGYTF. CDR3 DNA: TGCGCCAGCAGCTCCAGCGGGGAGGGCTACACCTTC.

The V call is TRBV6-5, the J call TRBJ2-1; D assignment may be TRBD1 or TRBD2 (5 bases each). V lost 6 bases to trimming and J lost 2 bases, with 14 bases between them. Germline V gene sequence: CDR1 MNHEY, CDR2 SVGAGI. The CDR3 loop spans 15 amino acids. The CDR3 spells CASSLGTPTYNEQFF. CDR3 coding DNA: TGTGCCAGCAGCCTCGGGACCCCCACCTACAATGAGCAGTTCTTC.

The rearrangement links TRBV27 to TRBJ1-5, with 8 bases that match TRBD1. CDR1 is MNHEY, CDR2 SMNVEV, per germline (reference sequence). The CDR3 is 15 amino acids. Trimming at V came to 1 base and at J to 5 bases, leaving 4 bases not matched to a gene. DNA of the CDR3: TGTGCCAGCAGTTTATGGGGGGACAGGTATCAGCCCCAGCATTTT. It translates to CASSLWGDRYQPQHF.

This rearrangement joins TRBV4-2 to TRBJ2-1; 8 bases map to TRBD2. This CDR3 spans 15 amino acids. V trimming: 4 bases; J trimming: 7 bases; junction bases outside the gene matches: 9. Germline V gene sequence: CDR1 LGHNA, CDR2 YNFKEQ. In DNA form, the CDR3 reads TGTGCCAGCAGCCCCGTTGTGGCGGGAGGTAATGAGCAGTTCTTC. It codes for CASSPVVAGGNEQFF.

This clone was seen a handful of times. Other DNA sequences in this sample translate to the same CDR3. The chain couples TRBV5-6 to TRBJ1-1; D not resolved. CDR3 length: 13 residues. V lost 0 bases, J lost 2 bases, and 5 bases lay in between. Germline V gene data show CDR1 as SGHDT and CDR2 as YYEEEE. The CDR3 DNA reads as TGTGCCAGCAGCTTGGCGGGTAACACTGAAGCTTTCTTT. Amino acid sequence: CASSLAGNTEAFF.

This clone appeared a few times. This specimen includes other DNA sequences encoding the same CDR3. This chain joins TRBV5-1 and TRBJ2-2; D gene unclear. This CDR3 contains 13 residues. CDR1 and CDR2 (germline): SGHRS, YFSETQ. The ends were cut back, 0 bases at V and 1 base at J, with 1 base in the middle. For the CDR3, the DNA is TGCGCCAGCAGCTTGGGGAACACCGGGGAGCTGTTTTTT. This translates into CASSLGNTGELFF.

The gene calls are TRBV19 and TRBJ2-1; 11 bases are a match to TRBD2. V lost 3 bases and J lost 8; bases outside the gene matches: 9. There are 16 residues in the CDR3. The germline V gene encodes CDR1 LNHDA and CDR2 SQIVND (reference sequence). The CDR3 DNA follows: TGTGCCAGTAGTATTCCGACTAGCGGGGTACGGGATGAGCAGTTCTTC. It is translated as CASSIPTSGVRDEQFF.

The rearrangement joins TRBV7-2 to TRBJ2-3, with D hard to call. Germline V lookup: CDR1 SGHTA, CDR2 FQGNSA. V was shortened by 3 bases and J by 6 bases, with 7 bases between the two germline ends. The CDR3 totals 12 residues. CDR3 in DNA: TGTGCCAGCAGCTTTATCGGCGATACGCAGTATTTT. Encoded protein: CASSFIGDTQYF.

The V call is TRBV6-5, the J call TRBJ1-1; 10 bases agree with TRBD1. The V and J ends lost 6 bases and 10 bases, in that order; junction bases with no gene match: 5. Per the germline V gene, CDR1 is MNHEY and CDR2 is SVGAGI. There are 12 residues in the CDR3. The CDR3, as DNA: TGTGCCAGCAGCAGGACAGGGGGTGGAGCTTTCTTT. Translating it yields CASSRTGGGAFF.

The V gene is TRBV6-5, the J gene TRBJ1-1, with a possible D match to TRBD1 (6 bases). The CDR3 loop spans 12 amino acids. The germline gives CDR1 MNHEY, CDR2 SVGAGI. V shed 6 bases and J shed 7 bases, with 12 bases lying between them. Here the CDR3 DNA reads TGTGCCAGCAGCGAGGGGGGTCTTGAAGCTTTCTTT. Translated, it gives CASSEGGLEAFF.

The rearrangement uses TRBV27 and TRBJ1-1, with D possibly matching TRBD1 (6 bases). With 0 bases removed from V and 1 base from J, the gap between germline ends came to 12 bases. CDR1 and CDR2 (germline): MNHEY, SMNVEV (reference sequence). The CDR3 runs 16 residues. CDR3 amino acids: CASSLSGTPANTEAFF. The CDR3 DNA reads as TGTGCCAGCAGTTTATCGGGGACACCAGCGAACACTGAAGCTTTCTTT.

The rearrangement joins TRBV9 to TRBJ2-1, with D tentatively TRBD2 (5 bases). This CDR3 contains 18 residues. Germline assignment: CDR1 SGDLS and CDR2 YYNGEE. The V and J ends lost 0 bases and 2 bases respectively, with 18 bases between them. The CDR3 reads CASSVATPEVWTYNEQFF. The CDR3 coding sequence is TGTGCCAGCAGCGTAGCTACCCCGGAGGTGTGGACCTACAATGAGCAGTTCTTC.

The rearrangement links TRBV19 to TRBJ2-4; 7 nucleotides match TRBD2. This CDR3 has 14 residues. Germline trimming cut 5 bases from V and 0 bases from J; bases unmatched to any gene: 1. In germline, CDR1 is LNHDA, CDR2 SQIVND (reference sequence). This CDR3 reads CASSGGVAKNIQYF. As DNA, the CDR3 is TGTGCCAGTAGTGGGGGGGTAGCCAAAAACATTCAGTACTTC.

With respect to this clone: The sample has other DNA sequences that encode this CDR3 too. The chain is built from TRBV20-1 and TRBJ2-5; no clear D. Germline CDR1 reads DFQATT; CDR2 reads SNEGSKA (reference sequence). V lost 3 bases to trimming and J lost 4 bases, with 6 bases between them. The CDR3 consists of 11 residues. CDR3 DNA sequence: TGCAGTGCTAGCCTGGCAGAGACCCAGTACTTC. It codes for CSASLAETQYF.

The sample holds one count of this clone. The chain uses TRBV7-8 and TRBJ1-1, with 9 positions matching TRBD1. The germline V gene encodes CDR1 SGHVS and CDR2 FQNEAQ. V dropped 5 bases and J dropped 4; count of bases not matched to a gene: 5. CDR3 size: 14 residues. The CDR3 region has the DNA TGTGCCAGCAGCCCCCAGGGACAGGGCACTGAAGCTTTCTTT. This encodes CASSPQGQGTEAFF.

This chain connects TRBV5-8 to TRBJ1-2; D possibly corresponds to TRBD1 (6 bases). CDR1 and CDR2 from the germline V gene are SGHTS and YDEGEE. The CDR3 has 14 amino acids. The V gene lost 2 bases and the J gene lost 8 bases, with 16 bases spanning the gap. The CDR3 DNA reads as TGTGCCAGCAGCTTCACAGGGCCCGTGAGGGGCTACACCTTC. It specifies CASSFTGPVRGYTF. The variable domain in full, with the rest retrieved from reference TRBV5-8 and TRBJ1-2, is EAGVTQSPTHLIKTRGQQATLRCSPISGHTSVYWYQQALGLGLQFLLWYDEGEERNRGNFPPRFSGRQFPNYSSELNVNALELEDSALYLCASSFTGPVRGYTFGSGTRLTVV.

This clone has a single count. For the CDR3, the DNA is TGTGCCAGTAGTATAGATTCACACAGCGAGCAGTACTTC. Its protein product is CASSIDSHSEQYF. The rearrangement links TRBV19 to TRBJ2-7, with D unclear. V was shortened by 0 bases and J by 6 bases, with 9 bases between the two germline ends. The CDR3 has 13 amino acids. Germline V CDR1 and CDR2: LNHDA, SQIVND (reference sequence). Based on the CDR3 plus reference TRBV19 and TRBJ2-7, the full variable domain is DGGITQSPKYLFRKEGQNVTLSCEQNLNHDAMYWYRQDPGQGLRLIYYSQIVNDFQKGDIAEGYSVSREKKESFPLTVTSAQKNPTAFYLCASSIDSHSEQYFGPGTRLTVT.

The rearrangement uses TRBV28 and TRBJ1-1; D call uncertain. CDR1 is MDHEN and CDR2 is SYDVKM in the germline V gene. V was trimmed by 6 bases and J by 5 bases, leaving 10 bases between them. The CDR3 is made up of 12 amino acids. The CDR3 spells CASRQQLTEAFF. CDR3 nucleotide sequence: TGTGCCAGCAGACAACAATTGACTGAAGCTTTCTTT.

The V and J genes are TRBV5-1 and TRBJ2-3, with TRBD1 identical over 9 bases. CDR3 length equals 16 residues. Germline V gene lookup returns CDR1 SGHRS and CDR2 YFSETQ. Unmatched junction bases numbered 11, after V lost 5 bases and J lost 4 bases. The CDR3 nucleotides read TGCGCCAGCAGTCCGGGCCCCCGGACAGGGGCAGATACGCAGTATTTT. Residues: CASSPGPRTGADTQYF.